This T cell receptor beta chain was recovered during a study of T cell changes during pregnancy in multiple sclerosis. The data were produced by immunoSEQ multiplex PCR, yet TCRdb's version contains in-frame clones alone and is incomplete. The table includes 60,000 or so clones, approximately 90% detected once. Germline V CDR1 and CDR2: SNHLY, FYNNEI. V dropped 5 bases and J dropped 4; count of bases not matched to a gene: 3. The CDR3 runs to 14 residues. The sequences come from peripheral blood, collected in the first trimester of pregnancy. The gene calls are TRBV2 and TRBJ2-7, with TRBD2 matching 12 bases. This sequence was found in a female donor in good health, enrolled as a control in a pregnancy study. The chain's CDR3 is CASSFLAGGYEQYF. The CDR3 nucleotides are TGTGCCAGCAGTTTCCTAGCGGGGGGGTACGAGCAGTACTTC.